This T cell receptor (beta chain) was captured in a study of T cells after posttransplantation cyclophosphamide (dated by TCRdb to the mid-2010s). The study in broad terms: The study tracked T cell repertoire reconstitution by TRB sequencing after myeloablative bone marrow transplantation using posttransplantation cyclophosphamide as GVHD prophylaxis. Samples from around 35 PTCy-treated patients and under 20 related bone marrow donors of those patients were subjected to antigen receptor sequencing. Blood from all 34 PTCy patients who had 1-year posttransplant specimens underwent TRB sequencing. In 3 patients, TRB sequencing was also performed on up to roughly 3 more blood samples taken 2 to 5.2 years after transplant, and in a handful of patients, pretransplant blood was also TRB-sequenced. TRA and TRB clonality were tightly correlated in 9 or 10 samples, so subsequent TCR analyses focused on TRB only. Public TRB sequences were queried against a database of over 3,000 sequences associated with responses to pathogens, tumor antigens, self-antigens and alloantigens. Study-wide conclusions, independent of this receptor: Across the 35 to 55 patients, TRB clonality was highly associated with recipient CMV seropositivity and CMV reactivation, and diversity with PTCy was similar to that in the CNI/methotrexate controls. At 1-2 months, donor-recipient similarity was low but rose over the first year, and the later blood repertoires were often dominated by donor CD8+ memory clones. The TRB repertoires of T cells infiltrating skin or the GI tract showed only limited overlap with the TRB repertoires found in blood.

Genomic DNA was used for TRB sequencing, which was performed with the immunoSEQ assay at survey resolution or with the hsTCRB kit. Processing in the source paper ran as follows. The immunoSEQ software handled the initial read processing, while the LymphoSeq R package was used for the repertoire analyses. Clonality was computed as 1 minus normalized Shannon entropy, and a Gini coefficient was also calculated for each TRB dataset. To infer phenotypes in unsorted samples, TRB sequences from sorted subsets of the recipient or donor were mapped onto unsorted samples from the same recipient. TCRdb re-hosts the immuneACCESS table, in-frame sequences only. Its copies lack some clones; in the studies checked, an unresolved V gene accounts for under half of them, and the cause for the rest is not known. V and J calls and clone size are given by that table; D and trimming were obtained from the DNA. Here the sample has fewer than 30,000 clones; around 88% occur a single time. The ten largest make up 6.3% of the sample.

In this sample, this clone turned up a few times. Its target antigen remains unknown. Per-base quality was not reported, and no clone a single base away is much larger than it. The PTCy-treated patients were enrolled in a prospective multi-institutional clinical trial. Peripheral blood and bone marrow mononuclear cells were isolated by Ficoll-Hypaque density centrifugation and were cryopreserved. The CDR3 numbers 14 residues from cysteine through phenylalanine. Only CDR3 DNA remains: 42 bases, in frame from the first base. As encoded in the germline V gene (reference sequence), CDR1 is MNHNY while CDR2 is SVGAGI. Here V drops 2 bases and J drops 2 bases, and the junction holds 3 bases not matched to any gene.

The sequence is built from TRBV6-6 and TRBJ2-7, with TRBD2 matching 7 junction bases. This sequence originates from a woman aged 60-75 years with a blood cancer, CMV-positive, and with a related stem cell donor. Sequencing used PBMCs. At the DNA level, the sequence is TGTGCCAGCAGTTACGGCGGGAGCCCCTACGAGCAGTACTTC. This yields the protein CASSYGGSPYEQYF.